This T cell receptor (beta chain) was recorded in a study of CD8+ T cells in alopecia areata. There are a few counts of this clone. The antigen is unknown. The CDR3 consists of 16 residues. CDR1 and CDR2 from the germline V gene are SGHRS and YFSETQ. V gave up 2 bases and J gave up 5 bases; unmatched junction bases: 6. Sequencing used cDNA as its template, made by extracting RNA and reverse transcribing it. Profiling relied on immunoSEQ multiplex PCR, and the TCRdb table lists in-frame clones only, not all of them. The data contain more than 95,000 clones, about 50% of them seen just once; the ten biggest clones take up roughly a tenth. Overall study results and limits: Scalp samples also yield sequences of resident alphabeta T cells from normal skin.

The chain combines TRBV5-1 with TRBJ2-3; 12 bases match TRBD2. The clonotype comes from a human donor with alopecia areata. The source material was NKG2D-low CD8+ T cells sorted from blood. CDR3: CASSFLAGGPGDTQYF. The CDR3 DNA is TGCGCCAGCAGCTTCCTAGCGGGGGGGCCTGGAGATACGCAGTATTTT.